One and the same sample provided the 13 T cell receptor beta chains below, sequenced in a study of human T cells and chemical hapten exposure listed by TCRdb under 2021. The protocol used for the library was RACE. TCRdb lists the instrument as NextSeq 500. The public sequencing data were trimmed at Q25 with fastp and processed into clonotypes with MiXCR by TCRdb, which kept only in-frame beta chains. When rows share a CDR3 protein, they turn into one entry using the most common DNA and genes. The sample profile shows about 90,000 distinct CDR3 sequences; approximately 11% of them were found once. The ten largest account for 1.1% of the sample. Read against the paper, the sample's time point label means: patch test 3, about 24 weeks after DPC sensitization. The sample's treatment or condition label, decoded: therapeutic diphenylcyclopropenone sensitization with weekly scalp DPC. The sample was whole blood, taken in connection with sensitization to the hapten diphenylcyclopropenone (DPC). The receptors were sampled from a woman in her twenties or thirties with alopecia areata. Some clones in this sample may be carry-over from other donors' samples.

This clonotype was seen many times. The CDR3 DNA follows: TGTGCCATCAGCGATGGGCTCGGTGGAAATCAGCCCCAGCATTTT. It encodes CAISDGLGGNQPQHF. The rearrangement uses TRBV10-3 and TRBJ1-5; D gene uncertain. The V gene lost 6 bases and the J gene lost 4 bases, with 16 bases spanning the gap. Germline V lookup: CDR1 ENHRY, CDR2 SYGVKD. The length of the CDR3 is 15 residues.

The table lists this clonotype with many counts. Here the CDR3 DNA reads TGTGCCAGCACCGGACTAACAGGGGGTCGGGAGCAGTACGTC. Translated, it gives CASTGLTGGREQYV. The chain joins TRBV7-9 to TRBJ2-7, with 8 bases lining up with TRBD1. Germline assignment: CDR1 SEHNR and CDR2 FQNEAQ (reference sequence). The CDR3 spans 14 residues. After removal of 7 bases from V and 7 bases from J, the junction contained 12 bases not matched to a gene.

In this sample, this clonotype turned up many times. V is TRBV6-6 and J is TRBJ1-6; D remains ambiguous. Germline V CDR1 and CDR2: MNHNY, SVGAGI (reference sequence). The CDR3 sequence is 13 residues long. The germline V and J ends were trimmed by 6 bases and 9 bases, with 12 bases remaining between them. This CDR3 reads CASRTAESSPLHF. In nucleotides, the CDR3 is TGTGCCAGCAGAACAGCGGAAAGTTCACCCCTCCACTTT.

This clonotype was observed a handful of times. The genes are TRBV30 and TRBJ2-5, with TRBD1 as a possible D gene (5 bases). Germline CDR1 reads GTSNPN; CDR2 reads SVGIG (reference sequence). This CDR3 is built from 12 residues. The V end lost 1 base, the J end lost 2 bases, and 5 bases lay between the germline ends. CDR3 sequence reads: CAWSEGQETQYF. The CDR3, as DNA: TGTGCCTGGAGTGAGGGGCAAGAGACCCAGTACTTC.

This chain uses TRBV29-1 with TRBJ2-1, with 8 nucleotides matching TRBD2. This CDR3 spans 12 amino acids. Germline-derived CDR1 and CDR2 are SQVTM and ANQGSEA. V trimming: 4 bases; J trimming: 13 bases; junction bases outside the gene matches: 9. The CDR3 coding sequence is TGCAGCGTTGCGGCTAGCGGGCCTCCACAGTTCTTC. This gives the protein CSVAASGPPQFF.

This sequence joins TRBV12-3 or TRBV12-4 and TRBJ2-3; tentatively, D is TRBD2 (6 bases). Trimming cost V 8 bases and J 3 bases, with 9 bases left between them. The CDR3 extends over 12 amino acids. The chain's CDR3 is CASVAGTDTQYF. The CDR3 DNA sequence: TGTGCCAGCGTGGCGGGAACAGATACGCAGTATTTT.

This clonotype was seen more than once but under ten times. V is TRBV6-4 and J is TRBJ2-3; D tentatively fits TRBD1 or TRBD2 (5 bases each). Trimming removed 5 bases at V and 0 bases at J, with 12 bases between. The CDR3 runs to 15 residues. From germline, CDR1 is MRHNA and CDR2 SNTAGT. As DNA, the CDR3 is TGTGCCAGCAGTAAATCTGAGGGGAGCACAGATACGCAGTATTTT. This sequence encodes CASSKSEGSTDTQYF.

This clonotype was seen many times. V and J are TRBV4-1 and TRBJ1-1; perhaps TRBD1 as D (5 bases). The CDR3 is made up of 14 amino acids. V was shortened by 8 bases and J by 1 base, with 14 bases between the two germline ends. Germline-derived CDR1 and CDR2 are MGHRA and YSYEKL. The DNA of the CDR3 is TGCGCCAGCCGAGACCAGGGCGGGAACACTGAAGCTTTCTTT. It yields the protein CASRDQGGNTEAFF.

The V and J genes are TRBV12-3 or TRBV12-4 and TRBJ2-5, with TRBD1 matching 7 bases. The CDR3 is 16 amino acids. V was clipped by 5 bases and J by 4 bases; unmatched bases: 13. Here the CDR3 DNA reads TGTGCCAGCAGTCAACCAGGGGGTAGTCTGGGAGAGACCCAGTACTTC. Translating it yields CASSQPGGSLGETQYF.

The V and J genes are TRBV3-1 and TRBJ1-1; 9 bases align to TRBD1. CDR1 and CDR2 from the germline V gene are LGHDT and YNNKEL (reference sequence). This CDR3 contains 15 residues. V dropped 5 bases and J dropped 2; count of bases not matched to a gene: 6. CDR3 bases: TGTGCCAGCAGCTCCGGGACAGGGTTAAACACTGAAGCTTTCTTT. Protein product: CASSSGTGLNTEAFF.

There are many counts of this clonotype. V is TRBV12-3 or TRBV12-4 and J is TRBJ2-7; D gene uncertain. CDR3 length: 14 amino acids. V was trimmed by 0 bases and J by 6 bases, leaving 12 bases between them. CDR3 amino acids: CASSLARRPSEQYF. For the CDR3, the DNA is TGTGCCAGCAGTTTAGCCCGCCGGCCCAGCGAGCAGTACTTC.

This clonotype was observed a handful of times. The chain combines TRBV30 with TRBJ2-6, with D unresolved. Germline loops: CDR1 GTSNPN, CDR2 SVGIG (reference sequence). V gave up 2 bases and J gave up 4 bases, with 6 bases separating them. The CDR3 has 13 amino acids. Here the CDR3 reads CAWSPLGANVLTF. CDR3 DNA: TGTGCCTGGAGTCCCCTGGGGGCCAACGTCCTGACTTTC.

The V call is TRBV4-3, the J call TRBJ2-1, with 8 bases lining up with TRBD2. With V trimmed by 4 bases and J by 1 base, 6 bases remained unmatched. The CDR3 extends over 16 amino acids. Germline assignment: CDR1 LGHNA and CDR2 YSLEER. DNA for the CDR3: TGCGCCAGCAGCCTGCAACTAGCGGCATCCTACAATGAGCAGTTCTTC. Its protein is CASSLQLAASYNEQFF.